Below are 9 T cell receptor beta chains sequenced from a single sample in a study of blood T cell repertoires in COVID-19. Assay used: immunoSEQ multiplex PCR; TCRdb lists only in-frame clones, some missing. The sample consists of 55,000 to 70,000 clones, roughly 87% of them appearing once. The sequenced material came from peripheral blood. These receptors originate from a woman aged 18-29 years with acute or convalescent COVID-19.

The chain joins TRBV2 to TRBJ2-7; 10 nucleotides line up with TRBD1. CDR3 length equals 14 residues. Germline trimming cut 3 bases from V and 6 bases from J; bases unmatched to any gene: 5. Germline V gene sequence: CDR1 SNHLY, CDR2 FYNNEI. In nucleotides, the CDR3 is TGTGCCAGCAGTGATCGACAGGGGGCAGGCGAGCAGTACTTC. This gives the protein CASSDRQGAGEQYF.

V and J are TRBV19 and TRBJ1-5; the match to TRBD1 covers 9 bases. The V and J ends lost 6 bases and 4 bases, in that order; junction bases with no gene match: 10. The germline gives CDR1 LNHDA, CDR2 SQIVND (reference sequence). This CDR3 has 16 amino acids. The CDR3 bases are TGTGCCAGTAGGGCTGGGACAGGGAGAGGGAATCAGCCCCAGCATTTT. This gives the protein CASRAGTGRGNQPQHF.

The rearrangement joins TRBV4-3 to TRBJ2-2; 8 bases agree with TRBD1. CDR3 length equals 16 residues. V trimming: 0 bases; J trimming: 6 bases; junction bases outside the gene matches: 6. The germline V gene has CDR1 LGHNA and CDR2 YSLEER. CDR3 bases: TGCGCCAGCAGCCAAGATGTCAGGGGGCTATCCGGGGAGCTGTTTTTT. The encoded protein is CASSQDVRGLSGELFF.

The chain has TRBV29-1 and TRBJ2-3; 10 nucleotides line up with TRBD2. After removal of 4 bases from V and 4 bases from J, the junction contained 2 bases not matched to a gene. The CDR3 loop spans 13 amino acids. The V gene's germline CDR1 is SQVTM and CDR2 ANQGSEA. The CDR3 sequence: CSVVAGGADTQYF. The CDR3 nucleotides read TGCAGCGTTGTAGCGGGGGGCGCAGATACGCAGTATTTT.

The chain combines TRBV28 with TRBJ1-6; TRBD1 agrees at 10 bases. The germline gives CDR1 MDHEN, CDR2 SYDVKM. This CDR3 is 15 amino acids long. Germline trimming cut 4 bases from V and 11 bases from J; bases unmatched to any gene: 8. The CDR3 spells CASSSSGTGEAPLHF. The DNA for the CDR3 is TGTGCCAGCAGTTCGTCCGGGACAGGGGAAGCACCCCTCCACTTT.

This clone was observed once. The chain uses TRBV28 and TRBJ1-1; 7 bases align to TRBD1. CDR1 is MDHEN, CDR2 SYDVKM, per germline. The CDR3 extends over 13 amino acids. The ends lost 6 bases at V and 6 bases at J; junction bases unmatched: 7. The CDR3 here is CASRLDRVAEAFF. CDR3 DNA: TGTGCCAGCAGACTCGACAGGGTGGCTGAAGCTTTCTTT.

The chain carries TRBV5-6 and TRBJ1-4; D call uncertain. The CDR3 runs 12 residues. Looked up from germline, CDR1 is SGHDT and CDR2 is YYEEEE. V lost 4 bases and J lost 10, with 11 bases in between. The CDR3: CASSVNLGKLFF. The CDR3 region has the DNA TGTGCCAGCAGCGTTAACCTAGGAAAACTGTTTTTT.

The chain carries TRBV6-5 and TRBJ2-1; 7 bases match TRBD1. The ends lost 0 bases at V and 2 bases at J; junction bases unmatched: 1. The length of the CDR3 is 15 residues. Germline CDR1 reads MNHEY; CDR2 reads SVGAGI. In DNA form, the CDR3 reads TGTGCCAGCAGTTACTCGCAGGGGGCCTACAATGAGCAGTTCTTC. It specifies CASSYSQGAYNEQFF.

The CDR3 here is CASSLRDNYGYTF. Here the CDR3 DNA reads TGTGCCAGCAGCCTGCGGGACAACTATGGCTACACCTTC. The chain is built from TRBV28 and TRBJ1-2; D possibly corresponds to TRBD1 (5 bases). The CDR3 covers 13 residues. CDR1 and CDR2 from the germline V gene are MDHEN and SYDVKM. The V end lost 6 bases, the J end lost 2 bases, and 10 bases lay between the germline ends.